These 8 T cell receptor beta chains share one sample of origin, sequenced in a study of regulatory T cells in long-lasting Graves disease. Sequencing libraries for TCR beta were prepared with iRepertoire HTBI primers and Arm-PCR of CDR3 regions. In TCRdb, the multiplex PCR reads were re-called with MiXCR into one record per CDR3 protein. This sample carries about 540,000 distinct CDR3 sequences, approximately 12% of them seen once, and the ten largest clones take over 7.5%. Indicated time point: newly diagnosed GD, antithyroid drugs for less than 3 months. After RNA was extracted from PBMCs, the TCR library was made from it. The same sample was also studied in work on T cells in Graves' hyperthyroidism and ophthalmopathy.

Sequenced material: peripheral blood mononuclear cells (PBMCs), taken at new diagnosis, from a patient treated with antithyroid drugs. The receptor set was obtained from a man aged 25 to 40 with Graves disease.

The CDR3 loop is CASRSPGGTNYGYTF. CDR3 bases: TGTGCCAGCAGATCCCCGGGAGGAACTAACTATGGCTACACCTTC. The chain combines TRBV6-1 with TRBJ1-2; D unclear. Between the trimmed V and J ends, which lost 6 bases and 0 bases, there was a span of 14 bases. There are 15 residues in the CDR3. From germline, CDR1 is MNHNS and CDR2 SASEGT.

The sample holds a few counts of this clonotype. Just one base apart from a much larger clone, this may be a read error. The chain links TRBV6-1 to TRBJ2-2; the D gene is possibly TRBD1 (7 bases). The CDR3 loop spans 17 amino acids. The V end was cut by 0 bases, the J end by 4 bases, with 15 bases between. Germline lookup yields CDR1 MNHNS and CDR2 SASEGT. CDR3 loop: CASSEAAGGIVTGELFF. The CDR3 nucleotides read TGTGCCAGCAGTGAAGCCGCAGGGGGGATCGTCACCGGGGAGCTGTTTTTT.

This clonotype was found a few times. The rearrangement uses TRBV29-1 and TRBJ1-1, with D perhaps matching TRBD1 (5 bases). Trimming left V 2 bases short and J 1 base short, with 11 bases between. Per germline, CDR1 SQVTM and CDR2 ANQGSEA. There are 14 residues in the CDR3. The CDR3 DNA reads TGCAGCGTTGAAATAGGCCAGGGGAACACTGAAGCTTTCTTT. Its translation: CSVEIGQGNTEAFF.

This clonotype showed up many times. The chain is built from TRBV18 and TRBJ2-3; D is possibly TRBD1 (6 bases). The germline gives CDR1 KGHSH, CDR2 LQKENI. Trimming left V 6 bases short and J 6 bases short, with 7 bases between. This CDR3 comprises 11 residues. The CDR3: CASSDRDTQYF. The CDR3 DNA reads as TGTGCCAGCTCTGACAGGGATACGCAGTATTTT.

This clonotype was detected many times. CDR3 sequence reads: CASSQESRTQYF. The CDR3 DNA reads as TGTGCCAGCAGCCAAGAAAGTAGGACCCAGTACTTC. The V gene is TRBV3-1, the J gene TRBJ2-5, with unresolved D. Germline V gives CDR1 LGHDT, CDR2 YNNKEL (reference sequence). This CDR3 comprises 12 residues. With 0 bases removed from V and 7 bases from J, the gap between germline ends came to 6 bases.

This clonotype was picked up a small number of times. This chain links TRBV14 with TRBJ2-3, with 12 bases fitting TRBD2. Germline CDR1 SGHDN, CDR2 FVKESK. The CDR3 consists of 17 residues. The V gene end was trimmed by 3 bases and the J gene end by 0 bases; junction bases not matched to a gene: 4. CDR3 nucleotides: TGTGCCAGCAGCCATTACCTAGCGGGAGGGAGCACAGATACGCAGTATTTT. Translating it yields CASSHYLAGGSTDTQYF.

Only a few counts were recorded for this clonotype. This sequence joins TRBV29-1 and TRBJ1-2, with D possibly matching TRBD1 (6 bases). Per germline, CDR1 SQVTM and CDR2 ANQGSEA. CDR3 size: 14 residues. V lost 4 bases to trimming and J lost 0 bases, with 12 bases between them. CDR3 DNA: TGCAGCGTTGTTCAGGGGATAGCTAACTATGGCTACACCTTC. Translating gives CSVVQGIANYGYTF.

This clonotype has at least ten counts. The gene calls are TRBV20-1 and TRBJ1-2; the D is unclear. The germline V gene encodes CDR1 DFQATT and CDR2 SNEGSKA (reference sequence). Between the trimmed V and J ends, which lost 3 bases and 4 bases, there was a span of 6 bases. This CDR3 has 11 amino acids. CDR3 in amino acids: CSAREVYGYTF. The CDR3 DNA reads as TGCAGTGCTAGGGAGGTCTATGGCTACACCTTC.